The 17 T cell receptor beta chains below all came from one sample that was sequenced in a study of cytomegalovirus exposure and HLA in healthy donors. The table came from immunoSEQ multiplex PCR; TCRdb's copy has only in-frame clones and leaves some out. The sample contains about 58,000 clones, 90% of which appear only once. Specimen: PBMCs. The receptors originated from a man younger than 35 in good health and CMV-seronegative.

This rearrangement joins TRBV29-1 to TRBJ2-1; TRBD1 is a possible D gene (6 bases). CDR3 length: 14 residues. The germline V gene encodes CDR1 SQVTM and CDR2 ANQGSEA. With 6 bases removed from V and 2 bases from J, the gap between germline ends came to 14 bases. The CDR3 DNA is TGCAGCGTGGGGGCATCTAGCCCCTACAATGAGCAGTTCTTC. Encoded protein: CSVGASSPYNEQFF.

The chain is built from TRBV4-2 and TRBJ1-1, with 8 bases identical to TRBD1. This CDR3 contains 14 residues. The junction had 3 bases not matched to a gene; V was cut back by 0 bases and J by 6 bases. Per germline, CDR1 LGHNA and CDR2 YNFKEQ. The CDR3 is CASSQDPGGSEAFF. The CDR3 DNA sequence: TGTGCCAGCAGCCAAGATCCAGGGGGCTCTGAAGCTTTCTTT.

V gene TRBV19 combines with J gene TRBJ2-1, with 13 bases lining up with TRBD2. Germline lookup yields CDR1 LNHDA and CDR2 SQIVND (reference sequence). Trimming took 3 bases from V and 2 from J; bases not matched to a gene: 1. This CDR3 region has 16 residues. The CDR3 bases are TGTGCCAGTAGTATGGGGACTAGCGGGACCTACAATGAGCAGTTCTTC. This translates into CASSMGTSGTYNEQFF.

CDR3 DNA sequence: TGTGCCAGCAGCGTGACCGGGACATACGTCATTGGGGCGGGGGGCTCTGGGGCCAACGTCCTGACTTTC. Translation gives CASSVTGTYVIGAGGSGANVLTF. The chain links TRBV9 to TRBJ2-6; 8 nucleotides align to TRBD2. Per the germline V gene, CDR1 is SGDLS and CDR2 is YYNGEE. CDR3 length: 23 residues. The J segment lost 0 bases and the V segment lost 2 bases, leaving 22 bases of the junction unmatched.

The chain carries TRBV18 and TRBJ1-2, with TRBD1 as a possible D gene (6 bases). The V end was cut by 2 bases, the J end by 8 bases, with 12 bases between. Germline CDR1 reads KGHSH; CDR2 reads LQKENI. This CDR3 spans 13 amino acids. CDR3: CASSPAGTWGYTF. CDR3 in DNA: TGTGCCAGCTCACCAGCAGGGACATGGGGCTACACCTTC. The variable domain in full, with the rest retrieved from reference TRBV18 and TRBJ1-2, is NAGVMQNPRHLVRRRGQEARLRCSPMKGHSHVYWYRQLPEEGLKFMVYLQKENIIDESGMPKERFSAEFPKEGPSILRIQQVVRGDSAAYFCASSPAGTWGYTFGSGTRLTVV.

V and J are TRBV28 and TRBJ1-1; a weak D match, TRBD1 (6 bases). The CDR3 has 13 amino acids. The germline V gene encodes CDR1 MDHEN and CDR2 SYDVKM. Trimming pared 6 bases from V and 10 bases from J, leaving 18 bases between. The CDR3 coding sequence is TGTGCCAGCAGGATGACAGGTCCCCCCCTAGCTTTCTTT. Protein product: CASRMTGPPLAFF.

The chain employs TRBV4-3 and TRBJ2-2; the match to TRBD2 covers 11 bases. The CDR3 is 18 amino acids. V shed 0 bases, J shed 3 bases, and the junction held 6 bases outside the gene matches. Germline loops: CDR1 LGHNA, CDR2 YSLEER. The CDR3 region is CASSQESSGRIDTGELFF. As DNA, the CDR3 is TGCGCCAGCAGCCAAGAATCTAGCGGGAGGATAGACACCGGGGAGCTGTTTTTT.

The rearrangement links TRBV7-3 to TRBJ2-2; 8 bases map to TRBD1. The CDR3 extends over 15 amino acids. The germline V gene encodes CDR1 SGHTA and CDR2 FQGTGA. V was clipped by 5 bases and J by 7 bases; unmatched bases: 9. CDR3 sequence (DNA): TGTGCCAGCAGCCCCGGACAGGGAGGTAGCGGGGAGCTGTTTTTT. Amino acid sequence: CASSPGQGGSGELFF.

V gene TRBV6-6 combines with J gene TRBJ1-4; maybe TRBD1 (5 bases). Germline V gene data show CDR1 as MNHNY and CDR2 as SVGAGI (reference sequence). The CDR3 length is 12 residues. With 4 bases removed from V and 8 bases from J, the gap between germline ends came to 8 bases. The CDR3 region is CASSSHREKLFF. CDR3 nucleotide sequence: TGTGCCAGCAGTTCACACAGGGAAAAACTGTTTTTT.

The chain joins TRBV5-1 to TRBJ1-2; TRBD1 matches at 8 bases. CDR3 length: 15 amino acids. V lost 0 bases, J lost 2 bases, and 3 bases stayed unmatched. Germline-derived CDR1 and CDR2 are SGHRS and YFSETQ. The CDR3 region has the DNA TGCGCCAGCAGCTTGGATGGACAGGGCAACTATGGCTACACCTTC. Encoded protein: CASSLDGQGNYGYTF. Full variable domain (remainder filled in from reference TRBV5-1 and TRBJ1-2): KAGVTQTPRYLIKTRGQQVTLSCSPISGHRSVSWYQQTPGQGLQFLFEYFSETQRNKGNFPGRFSGRQFSNSRSEMNVSTLELGDSALYLCASSLDGQGNYGYTFGSGTRLTVV.

The V call is TRBV7-3, the J call TRBJ2-1; the match to TRBD2 covers 7 bases. This CDR3 has 16 amino acids. The V gene's germline CDR1 is SGHTA and CDR2 FQGTGA. V was clipped by 5 bases and J by 1 base; unmatched bases: 8. The CDR3 sequence is CASSRRRGGSYNEQFF. In DNA form, the CDR3 reads TGTGCCAGCAGCCGAAGGAGGGGAGGGTCCTACAATGAGCAGTTCTTC.

V and J are TRBV12-5 and TRBJ2-1; 11 bases match TRBD2. In germline, CDR1 is LGHNT, CDR2 FRNRAP. Trimming at V came to 6 bases and at J to 5 bases, leaving 27 bases not matched to a gene. The CDR3 covers 22 residues. The CDR3 here is CASGSGPPRLEDSGRADNEQFF. The CDR3 nucleotides are TGTGCTAGTGGCTCCGGCCCGCCACGCCTTGAGGATAGCGGGAGGGCCGACAATGAGCAGTTCTTC.

The rearrangement uses TRBV2 and TRBJ2-3, with TRBD2 matching 8 bases. The length of the CDR3 is 16 residues. V was clipped by 8 bases and J by 2 bases; unmatched bases: 12. Germline lookup yields CDR1 SNHLY and CDR2 FYNNEI. The CDR3 DNA reads TGTGCCAGCTATGACGGGAGGGCCTCGAACACAGATACGCAGTATTTT. Protein: CASYDGRASNTDTQYF.

The chain recombines TRBV10-1 with TRBJ2-7; D call uncertain. Trimming shortened V by 5 bases and J by 5 bases, and 7 bases separated the two germline ends. The CDR3 consists of 11 residues. Per germline, CDR1 WNHNN and CDR2 SYGVQD (reference sequence). CDR3 sequence: CASSLWHEQYF. CDR3 nucleotide sequence: TGCGCCAGCAGTCTGTGGCACGAGCAGTACTTC.

CDR3 sequence: CASGVAGGTNEQFF. CDR3 in DNA: TGTGCCAGCGGCGTAGCGGGAGGGACCAATGAGCAGTTCTTC. V and J are TRBV25-1 and TRBJ2-1, with TRBD2 matching over 11 bases. Germline V gives CDR1 MGHDK, CDR2 SYGVNS. Trimming at V came to 8 bases and at J to 6 bases, leaving 6 bases not matched to a gene. The CDR3 contains 14 residues.

DNA for the CDR3: TGCGCCAGCAGTGAGTCTCGGACTTCGGTAAATGAAGCTTTCTTT. This gives the protein CASSESRTSVNEAFF. The rearrangement links TRBV10-2 to TRBJ1-1; D is undetermined. CDR3 size: 15 residues. From germline, CDR1 is WSHSY and CDR2 SAAADI. Trimming removed 0 bases from V and 7 bases from J, with 15 bases in between.

The J gene is TRBJ2-5, the V gene TRBV5-1; possibly TRBD2 for D (6 bases). CDR3 length equals 14 residues. CDR1 and CDR2 from the germline V gene are SGHRS and YFSETQ. The ends were cut back, 1 base at V and 1 base at J, with 8 bases in the middle. The CDR3 DNA reads as TGCGCCAGCAGCTTGTATAGCGGCCAAGAGACCCAGTACTTC. The encoded protein is CASSLYSGQETQYF.